Sequencing of this TCR beta chain was carried out in a study of blood T cell repertoires in COVID-19. The CDR3 totals 14 residues. Germline V gene lookup returns CDR1 WNHNN and CDR2 SYGVQD (reference sequence). Trimming stripped 1 base from V and 4 bases from J, with 10 bases between. Measured with immunoSEQ multiplex PCR; TCRdb has only the in-frame clones, and not every one. The sample holds more than 300,000 clones, about nine tenths seen once. The genes are TRBV10-1 and TRBJ2-5, with a weak D call TRBD1 (5 bases). The TCR was taken from a woman between 65 and 79 years old with COVID-19, enrolled during active disease. Sequencing was done on a sample of peripheral blood. The CDR3 sequence: CASSEFGQRETQYF. In DNA, the CDR3 is TGCGCCAGCAGTGAGTTTGGACAACGAGAGACCCAGTACTTC.